One sample yielded the 19 T cell receptor beta chains listed below, sequenced in a study of OX40 agonist ivuxolimab in advanced cancers. Using immunoSEQ multiplex PCR, the repertoire was profiled, and TCRdb retains in-frame clones only, with some absent. The profile covers some 72,000 clones, with roughly 90% appearing a single time and approximately 10% taken by the ten largest. The sequenced sample was CD4+ or CD8+ T cells sorted from blood, obtained in a trial of the OX40 agonist ivuxolimab. Receptors were obtained from an adult with an advanced solid tumor such as melanoma, head and neck, liver or kidney cancer.

A word on this clone: At one boundary the junction diverges from the germline segment, which might be a read error. Here the CDR3 DNA reads TGCGCCAGCAGGCAAGGCACAGATACGCAGTATTTT. Encoded protein: CASRQGTDTQYF. The chain carries TRBV4-1 and TRBJ2-3, with D unclear. CDR1 is MGHRA and CDR2 is YSYEKL in the germline V gene. The CDR3 covers 12 residues.

J is TRBJ2-7 and V is TRBV4-3, with D perhaps TRBD1 or TRBD2 (5 bases each). The CDR3 has 14 amino acids. Trimming removed 1 base at V and 5 bases at J, with 12 bases between. The V gene's germline CDR1 is LGHNA and CDR2 YSLEER. DNA for the CDR3: TGCGCCAGCAGCCAAGTTGAGGGGCCCCACGAGCAGTACTTC. Translated: CASSQVEGPHEQYF.

This clone was seen more than once but under ten times. The germline gene is not matched at one end of the junction; a read error may be the cause. The rearrangement joins TRBV29-1 to TRBJ1-1; D ambiguous. The CDR3 is 8 residues long. CDR1 is SQVTM and CDR2 is ANQGSEA in the germline V gene. This chain's CDR3 is CSVEVGLF. The CDR3 coding sequence is TGCAGCGTTGAAGTGGGTCTTTTT.

The chain carries TRBV10-2 and TRBJ2-7; 9 bases line up with TRBD1. Germline V gene data show CDR1 as WSHSY and CDR2 as SAAADI. The V gene end was trimmed by 8 bases and the J gene end by 2 bases; junction bases not matched to a gene: 4. This CDR3 region has 13 residues. Here the CDR3 DNA reads TGCGCCAGCCTCGGGGACAGGGCCTACGAGCAGTACTTC. This translates into CASLGDRAYEQYF.

The V and J genes are TRBV28 and TRBJ2-7, with D perhaps TRBD2 (6 bases). V lost 5 bases to trimming and J lost 4 bases, with 12 bases between them. Germline V CDR1 and CDR2: MDHEN, SYDVKM. This CDR3 has 13 amino acids. The CDR3 DNA is TGTGCCAGCAGTCCGGCCGGGGGATACGAGCAGTACTTC. Its translation: CASSPAGGYEQYF. Based on the CDR3 plus reference TRBV28 and TRBJ2-7, the full variable domain is DVKVTQSSRYLVKRTGEKVFLECVQDMDHENMFWYRQDPGLGLRLIYFSYDVKMKEKGDIPEGYSVSREKKERFSLILESASTNQTSMYLCASSPAGGYEQYFGPGTRLTVT.

The J gene is TRBJ2-1, the V gene TRBV7-2; 8 nucleotides align to TRBD2. Trimming took 5 bases from V and 6 from J; bases not matched to a gene: 9. Germline V gene sequence: CDR1 SGHTA, CDR2 FQGNSA. This CDR3 region has 15 residues. Here the CDR3 reads CASSPFPGGGNEQFF. As DNA, the CDR3 is TGTGCCAGCAGCCCGTTCCCGGGAGGGGGCAATGAGCAGTTCTTC.

This clone has a single count. This sequence joins TRBV18 and TRBJ2-1; 11 bases agree with TRBD2. V shed 4 bases and J 8 bases; nucleotides not matched to a gene: 7. Germline V gene sequence: CDR1 KGHSH, CDR2 LQKENI. This CDR3 spans 15 amino acids. In DNA, the CDR3 is TGTGCCAGCTCACTATTAGCGGGGGGGCCCCATGAGCAGTTCTTC. Translation: CASSLLAGGPHEQFF.

This chain links TRBV11-2 with TRBJ1-2; D perhaps matches TRBD1 (6 bases). Germline CDR1 reads SGHAT; CDR2 reads FQNNGV. This CDR3 contains 15 residues. Trimming stripped 5 bases from V and 3 bases from J, with 16 bases between. The CDR3 DNA sequence: TGTGCCAGCAGCCCTAGACAGGCAGAGGACTATGGCTACACCTTC. It codes for CASSPRQAEDYGYTF.

The gene calls are TRBV27 and TRBJ1-6; D is ambiguous. This CDR3 spans 16 amino acids. V was pared by 7 bases and J by 7 bases, with 20 bases between. Germline CDR1 and CDR2: MNHEY and SMNVEV (reference sequence). The CDR3 coding sequence is TGTGCCAGCACCCTTGTGCGAGGCGCGGGAAATTCACCCCTCCACTTT. Protein sequence: CASTLVRGAGNSPLHF.

CDR3 sequence reads: CASRPTGVTGNTIYF. The CDR3 DNA reads as TGTGCCAGCAGGCCAACAGGGGTCACAGGAAACACCATATATTTT. This sequence joins TRBV27 and TRBJ1-3; 7 bases are shared with TRBD1. This CDR3 is built from 15 residues. Trimming at V came to 6 bases and at J to 4 bases, leaving 9 bases not matched to a gene. Germline CDR1 MNHEY, CDR2 SMNVEV (reference sequence).

This chain uses TRBV7-9 with TRBJ2-5; 12 bases line up with TRBD2. This CDR3 region has 16 residues. The V gene end was trimmed by 8 bases and the J gene end by 3 bases; junction bases not matched to a gene: 10. Germline assignment: CDR1 SEHNR and CDR2 FQNEAQ (reference sequence). This CDR3 is CASLPGLAGLKETQYF. For the CDR3, the DNA is TGTGCCAGCTTACCTGGACTAGCGGGGCTTAAAGAGACCCAGTACTTC.

The chain employs TRBV27 and TRBJ2-1; D might be TRBD2 (5 bases). V was clipped by 0 bases and J by 8 bases, with 17 bases between them. Germline CDR1 reads MNHEY; CDR2 reads SMNVEV (reference sequence). There are 16 residues in the CDR3. CDR3 nucleotides: TGTGCCAGCAGTTTATCCCACGGACCGGAGGCTCATGAGCAGTTCTTC. Protein: CASSLSHGPEAHEQFF.

This rearrangement joins TRBV5-1 to TRBJ2-3, with D tentatively TRBD2 (5 bases). The CDR3 totals 16 residues. CDR1 SGHRS and CDR2 YFSETQ come from the germline V gene. Trimming stripped 0 bases from V and 1 base from J, with 12 bases between. The CDR3 nucleotides are TGCGCCAGCAGCTTGGGGGAGCACTTGGGCACAGATACGCAGTATTTT. Translated, it gives CASSLGEHLGTDTQYF.

The chain combines TRBV11-2 with TRBJ2-7; the match to TRBD2 covers 7 bases. The J segment lost 3 bases and the V segment lost 6 bases, leaving 17 bases of the junction unmatched. This CDR3 is built from 17 residues. Germline CDR1 reads SGHAT; CDR2 reads FQNNGV. The CDR3 spells CASRPLGGGPQIYEQYF. The CDR3 DNA reads as TGTGCCAGCAGGCCCCTAGGCGGGGGACCTCAAATCTACGAGCAGTACTTC.

The rearrangement uses TRBV11-3 and TRBJ1-2, with a possible D match to TRBD1 (6 bases). Germline V lookup: CDR1 SGHNT, CDR2 YENEEA. Trimming stripped 3 bases from V and 7 bases from J, with 12 bases between. The CDR3 has 13 amino acids. For the CDR3, the DNA is TGTGCCAGCAGCTTTCCCGGGGGCAGTGGCTACACCTTC. This gives the protein CASSFPGGSGYTF.

Only one count was recorded for this clone. The chain carries TRBV6-4 and TRBJ1-6; D remains ambiguous. This CDR3 contains 13 residues. The V gene lost 0 bases and the J gene lost 5 bases, with 2 bases spanning the gap. The germline V gene encodes CDR1 MRHNA and CDR2 SNTAGT. The CDR3 DNA follows: TGTGCCAGCAGTGACTCGGATAATTCACCCCTCCACTTT. Translating it yields CASSDSDNSPLHF.

V and J are TRBV7-6 and TRBJ2-3; 11 bases are shared with TRBD2. Germline loops: CDR1 SGHVS, CDR2 FNYEAQ. The CDR3 is made up of 16 amino acids. Losses at the gene ends were 6 bases for V and 2 bases for J; bases not matched to a gene: 7. CDR3 nucleotides: TGTGCCAGCAGTTCACTAGCGGGGGAAAACACAGATACGCAGTATTTT. Translated: CASSSLAGENTDTQYF.

This clone was seen more than once but under ten times. J is TRBJ2-7 and V is TRBV6-1; no firm D call. This CDR3 region has 12 residues. Germline-derived CDR1 and CDR2 are MNHNS and SASEGT. Trimming shortened V by 4 bases and J by 0 bases, and 4 bases separated the two germline ends. The DNA of the CDR3 is TGTGCCAGCAGTGGCCTCTCCTACGAGCAGTACTTC. Protein sequence: CASSGLSYEQYF.

J is TRBJ1-4 and V is TRBV9, with 9 bases aligning to TRBD1. This CDR3 spans 15 amino acids. V lost 0 bases to trimming and J lost 7 bases; unmatched junction nucleotides: 4. Germline lookup yields CDR1 SGDLS and CDR2 YYNGEE. The CDR3: CASSVGTGDPEKLFF. The CDR3 DNA reads TGTGCCAGCAGCGTAGGGACAGGGGATCCTGAAAAACTGTTTTTT.